This entry concerns a single T cell receptor (beta chain). Produced via immunoSEQ multiplex PCR; TCRdb's table is partial and in-frame only. The table lists approximately 500,000 clones, roughly 88% of them singletons. The entry originates in a study of blood T cell repertoires in COVID-19. Study background: PBMCs, B-cell-depleted T cells, or T cells were the source of the cDNA or gDNA that made up the material.

Germline CDR1 is SGHNT and CDR2 is YYREEE (reference sequence). There are 14 residues in the CDR3. V shed 4 bases and J 7 bases; nucleotides not matched to a gene: 10. The recovered donors of Cohort 3 showed two negative PCRs, clearance, or symptom resolution. The genes are TRBV5-4 and TRBJ2-7, with 8 bases aligning to TRBD1. The sample was PBMCs or T cells enriched from blood (not recorded which). The receptor's source is a woman aged 40 to 50 who had recovered from COVID-19. In nucleotides, the CDR3 is TGTGCCAGCAGCCCACTCGGACAGGGCGGTGAGCAGTACTTC. It translates to CASSPLGQGGEQYF. The full variable domain, with the rest looked up from reference TRBV5-4 and TRBJ2-7, is ETGVTQSPTHLIKTRGQQVTLRCSSQSGHNTVSWYQQALGQGPQFIFQYYREEENGRGNFPPRFSGLQFPNYSSELNVNALELDDSALYLCASSPLGQGGEQYFGPGTRLTVT.